The entry that follows covers one T cell receptor (beta chain) sequence. The sample comes from a study of shared clonotypes between healthy human individuals. Overall study context: Donor ages ranged 18 to 49 years: a couple of women, a few men.

Assay: immunoSEQ multiplex PCR; the TCRdb copy retains only in-frame clones and omits some. Among about 2 million clones, about 95% were seen once, and the ten largest hold roughly 1%. The CDR3 length is 14 residues. Per the germline V gene, CDR1 is MNHEY and CDR2 is SMNVEV (reference sequence). The ends were cut back, 2 bases at V and 7 bases at J, with 15 bases in the middle. In the naive CD8 group, cells lacked CD45RO and were positively selected for CCR7, so terminally differentiated effector memory CD45RA+ cells were left out. The TCR sequence derives from a man aged 18 to 29 in good health. The rearrangement uses TRBV27 and TRBJ2-7; D is possibly TRBD1 (6 bases). Sequencing was performed on naive CD8+ T cells sorted from blood. The CDR3 loop is CASSLGQTPREQYF. CDR3 in DNA: TGTGCCAGCAGTTTAGGACAGACTCCCAGGGAGCAGTACTTC.